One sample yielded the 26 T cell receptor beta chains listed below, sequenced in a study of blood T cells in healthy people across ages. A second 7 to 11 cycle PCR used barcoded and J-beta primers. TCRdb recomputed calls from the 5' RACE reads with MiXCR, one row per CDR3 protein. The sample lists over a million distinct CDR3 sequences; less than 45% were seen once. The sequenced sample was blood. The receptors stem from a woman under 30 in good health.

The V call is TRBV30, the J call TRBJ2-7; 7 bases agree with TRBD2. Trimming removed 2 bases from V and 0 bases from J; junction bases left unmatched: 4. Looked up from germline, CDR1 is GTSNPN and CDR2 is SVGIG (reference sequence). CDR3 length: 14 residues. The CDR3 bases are TGTGCCTGGAGTTGGGGGGGGAGCTCCTACGAGCAGTACTTC. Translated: CAWSWGGSSYEQYF.

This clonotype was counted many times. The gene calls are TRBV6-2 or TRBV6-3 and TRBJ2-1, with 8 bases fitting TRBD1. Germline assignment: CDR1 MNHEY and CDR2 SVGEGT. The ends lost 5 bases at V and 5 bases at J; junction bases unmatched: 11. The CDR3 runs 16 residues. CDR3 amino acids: CASSPTGTGYNNEQFF. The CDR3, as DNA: TGTGCCAGCAGTCCGACCGGGACAGGCTACAACAATGAGCAGTTCTTC.

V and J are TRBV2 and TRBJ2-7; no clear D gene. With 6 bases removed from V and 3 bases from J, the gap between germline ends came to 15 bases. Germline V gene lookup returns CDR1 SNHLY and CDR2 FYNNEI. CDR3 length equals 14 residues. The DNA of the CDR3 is TGTGCCAGCAGGGACGTGGGCAGCCACTACGAGCAGTACTTC. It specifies CASRDVGSHYEQYF.

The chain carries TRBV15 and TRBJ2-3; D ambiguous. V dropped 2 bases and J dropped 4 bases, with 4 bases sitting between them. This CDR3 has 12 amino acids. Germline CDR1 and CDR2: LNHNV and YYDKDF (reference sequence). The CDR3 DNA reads TGTGCCACCAGCAGATTGCCAGATACGCAGTATTTT. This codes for CATSRLPDTQYF.

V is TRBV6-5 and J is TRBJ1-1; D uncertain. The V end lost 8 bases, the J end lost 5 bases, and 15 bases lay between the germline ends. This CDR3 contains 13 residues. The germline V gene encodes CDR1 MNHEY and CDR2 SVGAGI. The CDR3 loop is CASGTGPETEAFF. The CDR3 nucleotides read TGTGCCAGCGGTACCGGCCCGGAGACTGAAGCTTTCTTT.

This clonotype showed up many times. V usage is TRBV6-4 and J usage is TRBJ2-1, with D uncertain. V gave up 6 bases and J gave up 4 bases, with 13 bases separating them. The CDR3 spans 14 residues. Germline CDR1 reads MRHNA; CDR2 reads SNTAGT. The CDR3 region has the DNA TGTGCCAGCAGCCCCGGGCAAGAATACAATGAGCAGTTCTTC. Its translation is CASSPGQEYNEQFF.

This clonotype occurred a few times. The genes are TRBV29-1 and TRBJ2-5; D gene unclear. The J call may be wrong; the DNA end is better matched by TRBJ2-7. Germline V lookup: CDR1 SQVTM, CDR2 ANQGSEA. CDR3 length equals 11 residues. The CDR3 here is CSVELRGEQYF. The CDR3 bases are TGCAGCGTTGAATTGCGAGGCGAGCAGTACTTC.

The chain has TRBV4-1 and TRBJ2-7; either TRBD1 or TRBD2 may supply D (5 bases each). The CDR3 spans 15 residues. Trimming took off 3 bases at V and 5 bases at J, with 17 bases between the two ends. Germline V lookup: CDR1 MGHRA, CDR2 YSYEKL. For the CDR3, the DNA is TGCGCCAGCAGCCAGATAGCAGGGAGCGAGGACGAGCAGTACTTC. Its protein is CASSQIAGSEDEQYF.

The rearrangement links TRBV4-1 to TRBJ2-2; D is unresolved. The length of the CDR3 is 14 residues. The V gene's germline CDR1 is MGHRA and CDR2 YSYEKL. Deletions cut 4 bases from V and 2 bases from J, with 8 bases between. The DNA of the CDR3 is TGCGCCAGCAGCCCCACAAGAAACACCGGGGAGCTGTTTTTT. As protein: CASSPTRNTGELFF.

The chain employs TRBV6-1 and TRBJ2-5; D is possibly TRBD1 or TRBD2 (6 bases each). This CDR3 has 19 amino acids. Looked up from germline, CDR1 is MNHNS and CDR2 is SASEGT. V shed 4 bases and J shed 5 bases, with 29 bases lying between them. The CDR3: CASSANPTNVRGLGETQYF. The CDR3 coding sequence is TGTGCCAGCAGTGCAAACCCAACTAATGTCCGGGGGCTAGGGGAGACCCAGTACTTC.

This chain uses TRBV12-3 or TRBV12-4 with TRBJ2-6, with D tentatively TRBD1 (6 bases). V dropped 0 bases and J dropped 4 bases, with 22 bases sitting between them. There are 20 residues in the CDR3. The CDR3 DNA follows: TGTGCCAGCAGTTTAGCGGTAGGGGGATACCCCAGTGAGGGGGCCAACGTCCTGACTTTC. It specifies CASSLAVGGYPSEGANVLTF.

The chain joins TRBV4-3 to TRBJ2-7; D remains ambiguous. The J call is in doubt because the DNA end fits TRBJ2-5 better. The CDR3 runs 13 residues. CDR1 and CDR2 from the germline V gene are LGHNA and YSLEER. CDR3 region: CACTQVLTETQYF. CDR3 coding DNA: TGCGCCTGCACCCAAGTCCTAACAGAGACCCAGTACTTC.

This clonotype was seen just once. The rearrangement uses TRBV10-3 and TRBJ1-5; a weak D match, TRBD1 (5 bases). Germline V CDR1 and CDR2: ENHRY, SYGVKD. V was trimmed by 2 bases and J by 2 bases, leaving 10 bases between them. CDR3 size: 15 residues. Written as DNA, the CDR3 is TGTGCCATCAGTGAGGGAGGGGATGGCAATCAGCCCCAGCATTTT. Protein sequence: CAISEGGDGNQPQHF.

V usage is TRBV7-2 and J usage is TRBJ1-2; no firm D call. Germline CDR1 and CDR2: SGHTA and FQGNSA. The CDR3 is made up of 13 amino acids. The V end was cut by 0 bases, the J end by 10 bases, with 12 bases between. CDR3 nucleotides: TGTGCCAGCAGCTTAGCTCGGGCTGAATCCTACACCTTC. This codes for CASSLARAESYTF.

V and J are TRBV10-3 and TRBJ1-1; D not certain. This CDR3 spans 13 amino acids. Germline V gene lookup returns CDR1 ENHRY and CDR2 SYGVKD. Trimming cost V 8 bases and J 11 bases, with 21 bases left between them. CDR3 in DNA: TGTGCCATCGAGCCCGACACCCGGCAGAAGGCTTTCTTT. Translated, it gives CAIEPDTRQKAFF.

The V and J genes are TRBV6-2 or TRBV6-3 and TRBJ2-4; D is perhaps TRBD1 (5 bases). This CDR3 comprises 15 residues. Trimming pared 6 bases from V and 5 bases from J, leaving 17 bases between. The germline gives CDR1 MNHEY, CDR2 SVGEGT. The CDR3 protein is CASSHQGRDENIQYF. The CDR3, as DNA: TGTGCCAGCAGCCACCAGGGCAGGGATGAAAACATTCAGTACTTC.

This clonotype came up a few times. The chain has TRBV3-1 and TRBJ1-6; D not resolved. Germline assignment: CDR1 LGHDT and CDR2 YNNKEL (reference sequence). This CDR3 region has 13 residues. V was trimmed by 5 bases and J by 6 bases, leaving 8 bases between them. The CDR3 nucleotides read TGTGCCAGCAGCTCCAGAGCTAATTCACCCCTCCACTTT. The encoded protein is CASSSRANSPLHF. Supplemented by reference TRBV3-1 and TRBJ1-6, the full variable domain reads DTAVSQTPKYLVTQMGNDKSIKCEQNLGHDTMYWYKQDSKKFLKIMFSYNNKELIINETVPNRFSPKSPDKAHLNLHINSLELGDSAVYFCASSSRANSPLHFGNGTRLTVT.

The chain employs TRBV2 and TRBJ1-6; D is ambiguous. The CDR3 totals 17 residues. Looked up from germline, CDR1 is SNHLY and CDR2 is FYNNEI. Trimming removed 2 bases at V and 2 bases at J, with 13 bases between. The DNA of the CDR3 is TGTGCCAGCAGTGAAATGGGGATTGGAGCCTATAATTCACCCCTCCACTTT. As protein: CASSEMGIGAYNSPLHF.

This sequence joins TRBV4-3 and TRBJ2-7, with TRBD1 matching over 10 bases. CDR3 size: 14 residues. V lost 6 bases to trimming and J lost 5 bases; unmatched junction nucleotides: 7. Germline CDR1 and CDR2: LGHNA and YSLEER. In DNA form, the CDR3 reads TGCGCCAGCAGGAGGGACAGGGGTTGGCACGAGCAGTACTTC. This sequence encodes CASRRDRGWHEQYF.

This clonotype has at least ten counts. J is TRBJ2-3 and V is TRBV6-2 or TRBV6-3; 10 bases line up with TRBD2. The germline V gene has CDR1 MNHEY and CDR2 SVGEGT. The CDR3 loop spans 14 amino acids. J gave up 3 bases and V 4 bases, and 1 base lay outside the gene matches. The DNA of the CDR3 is TGTGCCAGCAGTTCTAGCGGGAGAACAGATACGCAGTATTTT. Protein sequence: CASSSSGRTDTQYF.

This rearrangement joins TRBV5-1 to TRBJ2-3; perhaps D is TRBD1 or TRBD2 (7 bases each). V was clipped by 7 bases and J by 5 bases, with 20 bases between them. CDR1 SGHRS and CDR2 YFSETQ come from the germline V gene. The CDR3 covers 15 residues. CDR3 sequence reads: CASSGGRGRQDTQYF. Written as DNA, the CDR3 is TGCGCCAGCTCGGGGGGTAGGGGGCGGCAAGATACGCAGTATTTT.

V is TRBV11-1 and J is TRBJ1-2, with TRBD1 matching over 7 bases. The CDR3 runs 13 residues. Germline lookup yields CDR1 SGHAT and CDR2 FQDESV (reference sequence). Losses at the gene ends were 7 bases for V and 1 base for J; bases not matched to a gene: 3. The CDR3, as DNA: TGTGCCAGCACACAGGGGCATAACTATGGCTACACCTTC. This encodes CASTQGHNYGYTF.

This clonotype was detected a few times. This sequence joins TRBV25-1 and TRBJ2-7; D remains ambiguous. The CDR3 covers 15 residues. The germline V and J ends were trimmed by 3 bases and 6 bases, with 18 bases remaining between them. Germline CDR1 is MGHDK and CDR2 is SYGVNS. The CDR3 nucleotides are TGTGCCAGCAGTGATTTTCTCTGGGCGAGCTGCGAGCAGTACTTC. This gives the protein CASSDFLWASCEQYF.

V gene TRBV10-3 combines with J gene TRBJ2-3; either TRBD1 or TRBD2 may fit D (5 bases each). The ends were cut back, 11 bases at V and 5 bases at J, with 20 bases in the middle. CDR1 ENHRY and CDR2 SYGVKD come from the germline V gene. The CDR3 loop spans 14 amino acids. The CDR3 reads CAGSPGPPGDTQYF. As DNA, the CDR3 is TGTGCCGGCTCCCCGGGACCTCCAGGAGATACGCAGTATTTT.

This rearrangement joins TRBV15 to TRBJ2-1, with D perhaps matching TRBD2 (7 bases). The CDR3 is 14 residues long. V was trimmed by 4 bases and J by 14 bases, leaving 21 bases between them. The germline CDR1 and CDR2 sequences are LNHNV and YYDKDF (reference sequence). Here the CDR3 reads CATSKGGLPPEEFF. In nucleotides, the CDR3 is TGTGCCACCAGCAAGGGGGGACTACCCCCCGAGGAGTTCTTC.

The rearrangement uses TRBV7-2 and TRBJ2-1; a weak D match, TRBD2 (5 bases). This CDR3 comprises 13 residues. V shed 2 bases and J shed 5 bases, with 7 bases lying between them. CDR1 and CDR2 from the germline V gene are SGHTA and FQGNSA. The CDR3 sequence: CASSLTTNNEQFF. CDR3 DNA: TGTGCCAGCAGCTTAACGACTAACAATGAGCAGTTCTTC.